This T cell receptor beta chain was recovered during a study of cytomegalovirus exposure and HLA in healthy donors. About the study: The study's early data release held tens of millions of unique TCRs from HLA-typed donors. Points from the study as a whole: An observed cluster of highly shared sequence variants was recorded as a likely sequencing artifact. Rare sequences made up most TCRs, while some public TCRs were found in many donors.

Note on this clone: Its antigen is unknown.

The germline V and J ends were trimmed by 1 base and 1 base, with 8 bases remaining between them. There are 15 residues in the CDR3. Germline CDR1 reads LNHDA; CDR2 reads SQIVND (reference sequence). 13 Jbeta primers and 60 Vbeta primers were used for the PCR. Authors' methods: Later work found 80 million to 85 million unique TCR beta chains, with some 11 million shared. Some clones are missing from TCRdb's copy, which holds only in-frame ones; the method was immunoSEQ multiplex PCR. Clone size and V and J calls were adopted from that table, with D and trimming inferred from the DNA. The sample has some 120,000 clones, more than 80% seen once.

Source material: PBMCs. J is TRBJ1-5 and V is TRBV19; D remains ambiguous. This receptor was obtained from a man in his thirties or forties in good health and CMV-seronegative. CDR3 residues: CASSIGHSSNQPQHF. CDR3 sequence (DNA): TGTGCCAGTAGTATAGGGCATTCCAGCAATCAGCCCCAGCATTTT. The variable domain in full, completed from reference TRBV19 and TRBJ1-5, reads DGGITQSPKYLFRKEGQNVTLSCEQNLNHDAMYWYRQDPGQGLRLIYYSQIVNDFQKGDIAEGYSVSREKKESFPLTVTSAQKNPTAFYLCASSIGHSSNQPQHFGDGTRLSIL.